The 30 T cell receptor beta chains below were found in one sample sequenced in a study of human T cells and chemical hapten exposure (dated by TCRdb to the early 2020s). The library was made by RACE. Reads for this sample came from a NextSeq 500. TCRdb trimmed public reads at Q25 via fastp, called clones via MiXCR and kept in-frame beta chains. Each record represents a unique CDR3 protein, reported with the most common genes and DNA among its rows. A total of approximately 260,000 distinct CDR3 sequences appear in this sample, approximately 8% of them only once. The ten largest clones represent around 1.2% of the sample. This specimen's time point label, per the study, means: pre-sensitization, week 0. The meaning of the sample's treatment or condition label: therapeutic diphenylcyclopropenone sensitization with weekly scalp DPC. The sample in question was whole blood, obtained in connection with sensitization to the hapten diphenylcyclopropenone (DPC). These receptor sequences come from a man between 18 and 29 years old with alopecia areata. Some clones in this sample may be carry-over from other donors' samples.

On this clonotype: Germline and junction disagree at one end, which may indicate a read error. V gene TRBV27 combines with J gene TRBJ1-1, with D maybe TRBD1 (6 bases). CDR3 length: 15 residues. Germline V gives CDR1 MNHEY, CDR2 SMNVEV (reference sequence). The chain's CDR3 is CTSRVTGHLNTEAFF. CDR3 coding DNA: TGTACCAGCAGAGTAACGGGACACTTGAACACTGAAGCTTTCTTT.

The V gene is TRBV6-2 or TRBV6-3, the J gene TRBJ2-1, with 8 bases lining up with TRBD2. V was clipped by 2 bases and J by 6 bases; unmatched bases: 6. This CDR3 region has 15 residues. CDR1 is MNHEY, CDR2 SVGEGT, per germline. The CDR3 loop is CASSYGGGLINEQFF. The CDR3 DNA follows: TGTGCCAGCAGTTACGGCGGGGGGCTGATCAATGAGCAGTTCTTC.

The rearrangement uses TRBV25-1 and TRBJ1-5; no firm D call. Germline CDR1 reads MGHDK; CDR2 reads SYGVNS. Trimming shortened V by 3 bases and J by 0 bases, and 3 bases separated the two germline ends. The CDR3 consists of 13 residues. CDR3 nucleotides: TGTGCCAGCAGTGACAGTAGCAATCAGCCCCAGCATTTT. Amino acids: CASSDSSNQPQHF.

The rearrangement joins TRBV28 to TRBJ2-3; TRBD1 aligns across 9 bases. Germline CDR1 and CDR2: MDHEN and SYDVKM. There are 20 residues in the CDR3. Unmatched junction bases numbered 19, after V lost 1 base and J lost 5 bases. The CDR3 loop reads CASSLLIGDRALGAGDTQYF. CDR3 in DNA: TGTGCCAGCAGTTTATTAATAGGGGACAGGGCACTTGGGGCAGGAGATACGCAGTATTTT.

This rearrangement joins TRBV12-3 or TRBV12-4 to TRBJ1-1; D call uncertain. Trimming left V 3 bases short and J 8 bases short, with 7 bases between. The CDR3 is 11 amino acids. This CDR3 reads CASSFQREAFF. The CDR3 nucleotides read TGTGCCAGCAGTTTTCAGAGGGAAGCTTTCTTT.

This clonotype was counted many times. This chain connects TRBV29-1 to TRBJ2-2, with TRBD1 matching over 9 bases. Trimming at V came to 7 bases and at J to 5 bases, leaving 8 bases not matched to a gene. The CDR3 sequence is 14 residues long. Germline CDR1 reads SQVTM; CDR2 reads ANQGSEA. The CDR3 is CSGSRTGDTGELFF. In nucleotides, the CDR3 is TGCAGCGGTAGTAGGACAGGGGATACCGGGGAGCTGTTTTTT.

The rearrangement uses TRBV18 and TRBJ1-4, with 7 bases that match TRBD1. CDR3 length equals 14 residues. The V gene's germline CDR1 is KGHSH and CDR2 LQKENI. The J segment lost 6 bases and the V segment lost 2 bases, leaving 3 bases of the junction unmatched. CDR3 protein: CASSPDRVDEKLFF. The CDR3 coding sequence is TGTGCCAGCTCACCAGACAGGGTCGATGAAAAACTGTTTTTT.

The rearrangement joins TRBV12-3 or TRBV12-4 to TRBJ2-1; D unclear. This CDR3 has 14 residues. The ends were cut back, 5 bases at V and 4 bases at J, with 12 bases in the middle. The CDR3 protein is CASSPGRGYNEQFF. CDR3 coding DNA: TGTGCCAGCAGTCCAGGACGAGGATACAATGAGCAGTTCTTC.

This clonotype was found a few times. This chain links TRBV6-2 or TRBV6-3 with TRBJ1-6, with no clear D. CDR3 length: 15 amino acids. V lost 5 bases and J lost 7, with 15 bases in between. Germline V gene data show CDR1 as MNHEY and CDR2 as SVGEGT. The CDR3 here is CASSPRTVMNSPLHF. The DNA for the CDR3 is TGTGCCAGCAGTCCTCGGACGGTGATGAATTCACCCCTCCACTTT.

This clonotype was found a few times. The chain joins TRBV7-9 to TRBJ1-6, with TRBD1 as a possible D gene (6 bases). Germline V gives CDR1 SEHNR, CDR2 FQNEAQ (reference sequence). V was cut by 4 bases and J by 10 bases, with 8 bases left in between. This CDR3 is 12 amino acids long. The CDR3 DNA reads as TGTGCCAGCAGCTACAGGGAATCACCCCTCCACTTT. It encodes CASSYRESPLHF.

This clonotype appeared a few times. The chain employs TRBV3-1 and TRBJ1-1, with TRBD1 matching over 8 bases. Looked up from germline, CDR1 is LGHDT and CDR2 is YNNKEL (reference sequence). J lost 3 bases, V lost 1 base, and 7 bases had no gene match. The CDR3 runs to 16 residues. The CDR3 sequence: CASSQARGLSDTEAFF. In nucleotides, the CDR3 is TGTGCCAGCAGCCAAGCCAGGGGGCTATCGGACACTGAAGCTTTCTTT.

CDR3 in amino acids: CSARNRVLSNSPLHF. DNA for the CDR3: TGCAGTGCTAGAAACAGGGTTCTTTCTAATTCACCCCTCCACTTT. The V gene is TRBV20-1, the J gene TRBJ1-6, with D perhaps TRBD1 (6 bases). Germline V gives CDR1 DFQATT, CDR2 SNEGSKA (reference sequence). The CDR3 sequence is 15 residues long. V lost 2 bases and J lost 6, with 14 bases in between.

Here the CDR3 reads CASSQGTGVNTEAFF. CDR3 DNA sequence: TGTGCCAGCAGCCAAGGGACAGGGGTGAACACTGAAGCTTTCTTT. This chain connects TRBV4-2 to TRBJ1-1; 9 nucleotides match TRBD1. CDR1 and CDR2 (germline): LGHNA, YNFKEQ. The CDR3 runs 15 residues. V lost 1 base, J lost 0 bases, and 0 bases stayed unmatched.

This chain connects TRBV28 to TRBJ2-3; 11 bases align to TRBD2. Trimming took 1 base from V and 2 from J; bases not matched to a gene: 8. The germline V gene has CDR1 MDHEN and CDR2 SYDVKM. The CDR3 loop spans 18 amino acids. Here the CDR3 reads CASSLYPSGGLVTDTQYF. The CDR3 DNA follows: TGTGCCAGCAGTTTATATCCTAGCGGGGGGCTTGTCACAGATACGCAGTATTTT.

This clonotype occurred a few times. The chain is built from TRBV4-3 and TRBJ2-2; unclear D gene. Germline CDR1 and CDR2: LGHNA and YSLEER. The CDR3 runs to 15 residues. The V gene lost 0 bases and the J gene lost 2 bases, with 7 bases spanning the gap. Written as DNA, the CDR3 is TGCGCCAGCAGCCAAGAGGGAAGAAACACCGGGGAGCTGTTTTTT. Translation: CASSQEGRNTGELFF.

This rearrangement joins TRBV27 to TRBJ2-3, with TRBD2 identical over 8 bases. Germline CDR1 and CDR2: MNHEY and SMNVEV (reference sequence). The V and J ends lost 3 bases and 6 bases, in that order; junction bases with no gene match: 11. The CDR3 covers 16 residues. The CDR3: CASSFASGLAADTQYF. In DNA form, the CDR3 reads TGTGCCAGCAGTTTTGCTTCAGGACTAGCCGCGGATACGCAGTATTTT.

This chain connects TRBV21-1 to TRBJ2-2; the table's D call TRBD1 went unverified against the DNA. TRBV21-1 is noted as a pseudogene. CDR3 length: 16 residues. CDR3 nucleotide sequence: TGTGCCAGCAGCAAACTTTCGGACAGTCCCACCGGGGAGCTGTTTTTT. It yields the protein CASSKLSDSPTGELFF.

This CDR3 is CASSQDGTGERTEAFF. For the CDR3, the DNA is TGTGCCAGCAGCCAAGATGGAACAGGGGAGCGTACTGAAGCTTTCTTT. The chain couples TRBV3-1 to TRBJ1-1, with 7 bases lining up with TRBD1. CDR3 length: 16 amino acids. Germline V gives CDR1 LGHDT, CDR2 YNNKEL (reference sequence). Germline trimming cut 0 bases from V and 5 bases from J; bases unmatched to any gene: 9.

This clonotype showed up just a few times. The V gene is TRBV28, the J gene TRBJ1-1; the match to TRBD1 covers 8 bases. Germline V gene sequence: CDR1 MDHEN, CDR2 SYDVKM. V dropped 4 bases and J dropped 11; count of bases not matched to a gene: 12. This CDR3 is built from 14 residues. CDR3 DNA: TGTGCCAGCAGTTCAGGGACAGGAAGGGTAGGCGCTTTCTTT. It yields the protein CASSSGTGRVGAFF.

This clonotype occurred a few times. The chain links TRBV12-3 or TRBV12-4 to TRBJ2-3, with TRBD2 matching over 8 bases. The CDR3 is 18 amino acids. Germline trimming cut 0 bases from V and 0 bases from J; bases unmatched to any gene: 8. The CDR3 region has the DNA TGTGCCAGCAGTTTAGCGCCTGGCGGGGGGACTAGCACAGATACGCAGTATTTT. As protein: CASSLAPGGGTSTDTQYF.

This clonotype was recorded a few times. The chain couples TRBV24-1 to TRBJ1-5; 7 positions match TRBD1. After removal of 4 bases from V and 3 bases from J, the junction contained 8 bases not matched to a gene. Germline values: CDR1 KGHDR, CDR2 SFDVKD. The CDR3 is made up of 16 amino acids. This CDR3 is CATSDATGASNQPQHF. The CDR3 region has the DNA TGTGCCACCAGTGACGCTACAGGGGCCTCCAATCAGCCCCAGCATTTT.

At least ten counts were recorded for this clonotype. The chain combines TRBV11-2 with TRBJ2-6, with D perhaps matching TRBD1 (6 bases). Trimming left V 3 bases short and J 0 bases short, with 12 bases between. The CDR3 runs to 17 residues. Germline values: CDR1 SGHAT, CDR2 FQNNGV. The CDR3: CASSLGHLPSGANVLTF. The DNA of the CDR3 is TGTGCCAGCAGCTTGGGACACCTCCCCTCTGGGGCCAACGTCCTGACTTTC.

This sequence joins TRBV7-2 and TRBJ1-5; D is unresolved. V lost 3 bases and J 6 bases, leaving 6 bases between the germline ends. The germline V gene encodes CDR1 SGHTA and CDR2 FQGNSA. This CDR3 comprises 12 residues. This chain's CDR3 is CASSFWGQPQHF. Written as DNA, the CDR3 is TGTGCCAGCAGCTTTTGGGGTCAGCCCCAGCATTTT.

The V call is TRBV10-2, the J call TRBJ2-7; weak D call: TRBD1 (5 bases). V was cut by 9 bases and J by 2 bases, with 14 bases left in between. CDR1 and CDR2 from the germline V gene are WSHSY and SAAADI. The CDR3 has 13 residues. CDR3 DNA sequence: TGCGCCAGTGTGCAGGACACAACCTACGAGCAGTACTTC. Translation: CASVQDTTYEQYF.

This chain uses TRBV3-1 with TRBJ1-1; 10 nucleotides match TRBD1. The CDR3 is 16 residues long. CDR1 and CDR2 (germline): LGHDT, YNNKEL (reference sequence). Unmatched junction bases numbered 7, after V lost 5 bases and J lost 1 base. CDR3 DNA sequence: TGTGCCAGCAGCAAAGGGACAGGGGAGTGGAACACTGAAGCTTTCTTT. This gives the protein CASSKGTGEWNTEAFF.

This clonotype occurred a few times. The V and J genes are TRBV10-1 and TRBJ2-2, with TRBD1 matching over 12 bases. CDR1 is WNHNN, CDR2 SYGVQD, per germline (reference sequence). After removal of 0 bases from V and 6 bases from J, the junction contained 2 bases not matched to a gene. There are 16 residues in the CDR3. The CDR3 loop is CASSESWDRGPGELFF. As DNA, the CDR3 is TGCGCCAGCAGTGAGTCTTGGGACAGGGGGCCCGGGGAGCTGTTTTTT.

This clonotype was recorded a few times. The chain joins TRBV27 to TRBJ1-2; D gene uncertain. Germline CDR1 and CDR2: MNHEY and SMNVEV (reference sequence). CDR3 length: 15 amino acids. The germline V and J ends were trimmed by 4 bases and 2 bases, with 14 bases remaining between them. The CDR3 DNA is TGTGCCAGCAGTTCAACCCCAGGAGGCAACTATGGCTACACCTTC. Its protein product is CASSSTPGGNYGYTF.

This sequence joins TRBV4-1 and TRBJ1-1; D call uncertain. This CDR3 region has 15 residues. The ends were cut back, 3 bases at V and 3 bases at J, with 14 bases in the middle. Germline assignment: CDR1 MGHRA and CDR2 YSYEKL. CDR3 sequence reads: CASSQPPGFYTEAFF. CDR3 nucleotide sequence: TGCGCCAGCAGCCAGCCACCTGGGTTTTACACTGAAGCTTTCTTT.

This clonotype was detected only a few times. The CDR3 protein is CASSYSRELFF. For the CDR3, the DNA is TGTGCCAGCAGTTACTCTAGGGAGCTGTTTTTT. This chain connects TRBV6-2 or TRBV6-3 to TRBJ2-2; D uncertain. The CDR3 length is 11 residues. Germline lookup yields CDR1 MNHEY and CDR2 SVGEGT. V lost 0 bases, J lost 9 bases, and 2 bases lay in between.

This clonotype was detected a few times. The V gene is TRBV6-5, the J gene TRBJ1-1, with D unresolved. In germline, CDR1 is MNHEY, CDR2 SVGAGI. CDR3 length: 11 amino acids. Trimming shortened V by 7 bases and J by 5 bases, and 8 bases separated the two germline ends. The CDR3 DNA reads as TGTGCCAGCAAGTCTACGACTGAAGCTTTCTTT. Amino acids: CASKSTTEAFF.